Following are 15 T cell receptor beta chains from one sample sequenced in a study of T cells after yellow fever vaccination. TCRdb redid the calling of the 5' RACE reads with MiXCR, one entry per CDR3 protein. The table has 300,000 to 400,000 distinct CDR3 sequences, 8.1% seen once; the top ten hold 17%. This specimen consisted of PBMCs, obtained about 49 days after the first yellow fever vaccination. All receptors derive from a man between 18 and 29 years old who received the YFV17D yellow fever vaccine.

The rearrangement links TRBV4-3 to TRBJ2-1; 9 bases fit TRBD2. The CDR3 sequence is 16 residues long. J lost 7 bases, V lost 4 bases, and 11 bases had no gene match. Germline values: CDR1 LGHNA, CDR2 YSLEER. In DNA form, the CDR3 reads TGCGCCAGCAGCCCCGGGGGCGGGGGGGCCAATAATGAGCAGTTCTTC. Translating gives CASSPGGGGANNEQFF.

The V gene is TRBV20-1, the J gene TRBJ1-4; 8 nucleotides match TRBD1. With 6 bases clipped from V and 8 bases from J, the junction kept 8 bases outside the gene matches. The CDR3 spans 13 residues. Germline assignment: CDR1 DFQATT and CDR2 SNEGSKA (reference sequence). The CDR3 DNA reads as TGCAGTGCCACCCGGACAGGGAAAGAAAAACTGTTTTTT. It codes for CSATRTGKEKLFF.

This clonotype was seen only a few times. This chain links TRBV18 with TRBJ2-1, with 7 bases matching TRBD2. Germline lookup yields CDR1 KGHSH and CDR2 LQKENI. V lost 2 bases to trimming and J lost 0 bases; unmatched junction nucleotides: 4. This CDR3 is built from 16 residues. CDR3 residues: CASSPEWGGSYNEQFF. Written as DNA, the CDR3 is TGTGCCAGCTCACCAGAGTGGGGGGGCTCCTACAATGAGCAGTTCTTC.

This clonotype occurred many times. The rearrangement links TRBV29-1 to TRBJ2-7, with 9 bases aligning to TRBD1. The CDR3 runs 11 residues. Germline loops: CDR1 SQVTM, CDR2 ANQGSEA. Unmatched junction bases numbered 2, after V lost 5 bases and J lost 6 bases. The CDR3 protein is CSVRGQGEQYV. The CDR3 DNA sequence: TGCAGCGTTCGGGGACAGGGCGAGCAGTACGTC.

This clonotype was seen a handful of times. V usage is TRBV12-3 or TRBV12-4 and J usage is TRBJ1-5; D gene uncertain. The CDR3 has 13 residues. The ends were cut back, 8 bases at V and 6 bases at J, with 14 bases in the middle. Here the CDR3 DNA reads TGTGCCAGCGGGCTAGGAAGGGCTCAGCCCCAGCATTTT. This encodes CASGLGRAQPQHF.

The chain combines TRBV7-2 with TRBJ2-1, with a possible D match to TRBD2 (5 bases). The CDR3 is 15 amino acids. Germline V gene sequence: CDR1 SGHTA, CDR2 FQGNSA. Trimming shortened V by 1 base and J by 2 bases, and 9 bases separated the two germline ends. CDR3 bases: TGTGCCAGCAGCTTAGGAGCGGTCACCTACAATGAGCAGTTCTTC. This encodes CASSLGAVTYNEQFF. The full variable domain, its missing parts supplied by reference TRBV7-2 and TRBJ2-1, is GAGVSQSPSNKVTEKGKDVELRCDPISGHTALYWYRQSLGQGLEFLIYFQGNSAPDKSGLPSDRFSAERTGGSVSTLTIQRTQQEDSAVYLCASSLGAVTYNEQFFGPGTRLTVL.

There are a few counts of this clonotype. The chain employs TRBV5-1 and TRBJ2-3; D gene uncertain. CDR3 length equals 14 residues. Trimming shortened V by 0 bases and J by 5 bases, and 10 bases separated the two germline ends. The V gene's germline CDR1 is SGHRS and CDR2 YFSETQ. The DNA of the CDR3 is TGCGCCAGCAGCTTGGAAGCCCTACGAGATACGCAGTATTTT. Translating gives CASSLEALRDTQYF.

This sequence joins TRBV6-2 or TRBV6-3 and TRBJ2-7, with a tentative D call TRBD2 (5 bases). The V and J ends lost 6 bases and 6 bases respectively, with 9 bases between them. This CDR3 region has 11 residues. Germline CDR1 reads MNHEY; CDR2 reads SVGEGT. The CDR3 DNA reads as TGTGCCAGCAGATACGGGGTCGAGCAGTACGTC. Translating gives CASRYGVEQYV.

The chain carries TRBV12-3 or TRBV12-4 and TRBJ1-5; 10 bases match TRBD1. V shed 4 bases, J shed 3 bases, and the junction held 3 bases outside the gene matches. The CDR3 loop spans 15 amino acids. CDR3 nucleotides: TGTGCCAGCAGTTCCGGGACAGGGGTCAATCAGCCCCAGCATTTT. As protein: CASSSGTGVNQPQHF.

To note about this clonotype: The junction shows a germline mismatch at one end, possibly a read error. The V and J genes are TRBV6-1 and TRBJ1-1; no firm D call. The CDR3 consists of 13 residues. Germline V gene lookup returns CDR1 MNHNS and CDR2 SASEGT. CDR3 nucleotides: TGTGCCAGCAGGGTTGGCGGGAACGCTGAAGCTTTCTTT. It specifies CASRVGGNAEAFF.

This clonotype appeared many times. The rearrangement joins TRBV7-3 to TRBJ2-3; 13 bases agree with TRBD2. With 5 bases clipped from V and 3 bases from J, the junction kept 5 bases outside the gene matches. The CDR3 extends over 16 amino acids. Germline values: CDR1 SGHTA, CDR2 FQGTGA. As DNA, the CDR3 is TGTGCCAGCAGCCCACTAGCGGGGGGGCCAACAGATACGCAGTATTTT. It yields the protein CASSPLAGGPTDTQYF.

This sequence joins TRBV4-3 and TRBJ2-3; D call uncertain. The CDR3 sequence is 14 residues long. The germline V gene has CDR1 LGHNA and CDR2 YSLEER. The V end was cut by 0 bases, the J end by 3 bases, with 7 bases between. CDR3 DNA sequence: TGCGCCAGCAGCCAAGATAGCCGGACAGATACGCAGTATTTT. Translated: CASSQDSRTDTQYF.

This clonotype has a handful of counts. The chain recombines TRBV4-3 with TRBJ1-2; tentatively, D is TRBD1 (5 bases). This CDR3 is 15 amino acids long. V lost 3 bases to trimming and J lost 5 bases, with 16 bases between them. CDR1 LGHNA and CDR2 YSLEER come from the germline V gene. The CDR3 protein is CASSHRAAGEYGYTF. The DNA for the CDR3 is TGCGCCAGCAGCCACAGGGCAGCGGGGGAATATGGCTACACCTTC.

This clonotype was seen only a few times. V and J are TRBV15 and TRBJ2-3; 11 positions match TRBD2. Germline CDR1 is LNHNV and CDR2 is YYDKDF (reference sequence). With 3 bases clipped from V and 4 bases from J, the junction kept 9 bases outside the gene matches. The CDR3 spans 17 residues. CDR3 in amino acids: CATSRGLSGGASDTQYF. The CDR3 bases are TGTGCCACCAGCAGGGGCCTTAGCGGGGGGGCCTCAGATACGCAGTATTTT.

The CDR3 reads CASRDDRLSYEQYV. CDR3 DNA: TGTGCCAGCAGGGATGACCGGTTAAGTTACGAGCAGTACGTC. This chain joins TRBV7-9 and TRBJ2-7; D not certain. The CDR3 is made up of 14 amino acids. CDR1 is SEHNR and CDR2 is FQNEAQ in the germline V gene (reference sequence). The V and J ends lost 6 bases and 4 bases respectively, with 16 bases between them.